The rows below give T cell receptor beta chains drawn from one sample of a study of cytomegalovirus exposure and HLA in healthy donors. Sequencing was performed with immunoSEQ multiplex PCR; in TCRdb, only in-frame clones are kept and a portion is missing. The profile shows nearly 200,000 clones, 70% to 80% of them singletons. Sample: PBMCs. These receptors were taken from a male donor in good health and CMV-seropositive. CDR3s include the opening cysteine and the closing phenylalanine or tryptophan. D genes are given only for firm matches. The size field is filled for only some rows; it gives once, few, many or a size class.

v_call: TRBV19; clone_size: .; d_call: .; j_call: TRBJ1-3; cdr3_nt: TGTGCCAGTAGTATACTCCTCCGCTCTGGAAACACCATATATTTT; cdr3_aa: CASSILLRSGNTIYF
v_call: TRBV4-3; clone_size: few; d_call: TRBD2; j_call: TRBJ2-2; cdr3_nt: TGCGCCAGCAGCCAAGTCGGGGAGGGCGGGGAGCTGTTTTTT; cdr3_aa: CASSQVGEGGELFF
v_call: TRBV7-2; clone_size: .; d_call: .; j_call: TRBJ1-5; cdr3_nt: TGTGCCAGCAGCTTACAGGGGAACGGCAACCAGCCCCAGCATTTT; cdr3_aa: CASSLQGNGNQPQHF
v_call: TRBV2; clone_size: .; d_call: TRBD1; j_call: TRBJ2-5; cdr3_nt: TGTGCCAGCCCTCCCCCGGGACAGGAAGAGACCCAGTACTTC; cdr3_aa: CASPPPGQEETQYF
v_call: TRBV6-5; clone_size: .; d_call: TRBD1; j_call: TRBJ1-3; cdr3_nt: TGTGCCGCAGGGGAAACAGGGGCTGGAAACACCATATATTTT; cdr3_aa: CAAGETGAGNTIYF
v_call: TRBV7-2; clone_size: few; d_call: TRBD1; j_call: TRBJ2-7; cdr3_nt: TGTGCCAGCAAATTGGACAGGGTCGCCTACGAGCAGTACTTC; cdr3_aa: CASKLDRVAYEQYF
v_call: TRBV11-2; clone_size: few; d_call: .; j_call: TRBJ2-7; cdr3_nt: TGTGCCAGCAGCTTAGCGGGAGCCGTTTCGGCCTACGAGCAGTACTTC; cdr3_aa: CASSLAGAVSAYEQYF
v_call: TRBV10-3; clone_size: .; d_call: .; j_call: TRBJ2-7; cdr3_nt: TGTGCCATCAGTGAGGGGCAATACGAGCAGTACTTC; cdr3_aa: CAISEGQYEQYF
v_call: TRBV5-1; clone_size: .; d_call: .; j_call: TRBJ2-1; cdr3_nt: TGCGCCAGCAGCTGGAGCTCCTACAATGAGCAGTTCTTC; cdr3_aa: CASSWSSYNEQFF
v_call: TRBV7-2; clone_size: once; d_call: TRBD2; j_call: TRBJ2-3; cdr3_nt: TGTGCCAGCAGCTCCCCGGGGGGGGTGGATACGCAGTATTTT; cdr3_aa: CASSSPGGVDTQYF
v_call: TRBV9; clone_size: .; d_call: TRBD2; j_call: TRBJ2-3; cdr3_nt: TGTGCCAGCAGCGTAGATCGAGCGGGGGGGGACACAGATACGCAGTATTTT; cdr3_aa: CASSVDRAGGDTDTQYF
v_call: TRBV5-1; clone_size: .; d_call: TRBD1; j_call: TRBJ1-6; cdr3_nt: TGCGCCAGCAGCTTCGGGACAGAAGGTTCACCCCTCCACTTT; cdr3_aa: CASSFGTEGSPLHF
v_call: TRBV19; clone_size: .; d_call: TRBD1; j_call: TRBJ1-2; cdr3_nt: TGTGCCAGTAGTATGGACAGGGGGCCCTATGGCTACACCTTC; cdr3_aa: CASSMDRGPYGYTF
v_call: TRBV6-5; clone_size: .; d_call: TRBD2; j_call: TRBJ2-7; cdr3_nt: TGTGCCAGCAGTTACTCGACTGGGGACTATGCCTACGAGCAGTACTTC; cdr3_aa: CASSYSTGDYAYEQYF
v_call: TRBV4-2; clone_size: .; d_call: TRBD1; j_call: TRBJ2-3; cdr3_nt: TGTGCCAGCAGCGGGGGGACAGGGGGGATAAAAGATACGCAGTATTTT; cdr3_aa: CASSGGTGGIKDTQYF
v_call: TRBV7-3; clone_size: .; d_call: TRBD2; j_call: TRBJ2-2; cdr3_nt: TGTGCCAGCAGCGCCGGATCCCTAGCGGGAGAATATAACACCGGGGAGCTGTTTTTT; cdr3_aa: CASSAGSLAGEYNTGELFF
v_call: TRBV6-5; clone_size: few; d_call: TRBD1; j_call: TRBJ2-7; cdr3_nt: TGTGCCAGCAGTAAGGACAGGCGGGCCTACGAGCAGTACTTC; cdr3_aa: CASSKDRRAYEQYF
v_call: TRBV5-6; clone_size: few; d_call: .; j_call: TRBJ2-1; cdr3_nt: TGTGCCAGCAGCCCGGGGAAGCGAAACCATGAGCAGTTCTTC; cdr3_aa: CASSPGKRNHEQFF
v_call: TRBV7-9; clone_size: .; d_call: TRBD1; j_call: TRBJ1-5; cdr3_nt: TGTGCCAGCAGCGGATGGGAGGGACAGGGGCGGAATCAGCCCCAGCATTTT; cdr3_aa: CASSGWEGQGRNQPQHF
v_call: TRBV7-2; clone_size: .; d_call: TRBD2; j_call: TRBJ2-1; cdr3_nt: TGTGCCAGCAGCTTCCAACTAGCGGGTTCAAGTGAGCAGTTCTTC; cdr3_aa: CASSFQLAGSSEQFF
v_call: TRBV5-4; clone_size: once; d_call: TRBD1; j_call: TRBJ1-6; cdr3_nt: TGTGCCAGCAGCGACGCCGGGACAGGGTTCATGTCACCCCTCCACTTT; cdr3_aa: CASSDAGTGFMSPLHF
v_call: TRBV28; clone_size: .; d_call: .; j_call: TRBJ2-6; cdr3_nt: TGTGCCAGCAGTTTAGAAGGGGCTGGGGCCAACGTCCTGACTTTC; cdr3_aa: CASSLEGAGANVLTF
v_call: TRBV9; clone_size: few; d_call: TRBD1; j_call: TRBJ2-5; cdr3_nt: TGTGCCAGCAGCCTGGGACAGTTGGGAGAGACCCAGTACTTC; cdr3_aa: CASSLGQLGETQYF
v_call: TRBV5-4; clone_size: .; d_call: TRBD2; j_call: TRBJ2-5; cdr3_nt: TGTGCCAGCAGCCAACAATGGGGGGGAGGGGAGACCCAGTACTTC; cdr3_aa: CASSQQWGGGETQYF